This note documents a single T cell receptor beta chain sequence. Its antigen is undetermined. This sample is part of a study of blood T cells in healthy people across ages. Study results and limitations: Researchers judged that diversity estimates from one million T cells fell short of true values. Unsorted PBMCs prevented conclusive naive versus antigen-experienced comparison.

Each sample gave at least 6.5 million isolated PBMCs. CDR3 size: 15 residues. Germline assignment: CDR1 SEHNR and CDR2 FQNEAQ (reference sequence). J gave up 6 bases and V 2 bases, and 5 bases lay outside the gene matches. Combining a sample-barcoded 5' primer with a J-beta primer mix, a second PCR ran for roughly 7 to 12 cycles. A template-switch adaptor containing 12 random nucleotides labeled each cDNA molecule. TCRdb analysed the 5' RACE reads with MiXCR anew, one entry per CDR3 protein. Among approximately 290,000 distinct CDR3 sequences listed, less than 30% were seen once. The clonotype comes from a woman in her seventies in good health. Sequenced input: blood. The rearrangement joins TRBV7-9 to TRBJ1-2; 11 bases fit TRBD1. The DNA for the CDR3 is TGTGCCAGCAGCTTAACGGACAGGGGGCGGGATGGCTACACCTTC. Amino acids: CASSLTDRGRDGYTF.